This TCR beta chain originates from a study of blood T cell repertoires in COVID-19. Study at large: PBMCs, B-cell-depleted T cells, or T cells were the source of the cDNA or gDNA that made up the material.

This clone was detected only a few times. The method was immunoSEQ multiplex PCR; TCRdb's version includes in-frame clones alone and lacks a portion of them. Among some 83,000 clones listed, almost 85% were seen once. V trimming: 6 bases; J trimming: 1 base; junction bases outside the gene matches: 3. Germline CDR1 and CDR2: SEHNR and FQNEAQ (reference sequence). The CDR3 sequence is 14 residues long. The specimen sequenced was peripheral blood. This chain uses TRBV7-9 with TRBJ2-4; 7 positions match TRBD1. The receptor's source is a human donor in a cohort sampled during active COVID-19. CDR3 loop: CASSKQGAKNIQYF. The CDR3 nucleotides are TGTGCCAGCAGTAAACAGGGGGCCAAAAACATTCAGTACTTC.